This T cell receptor beta chain was identified in a study of T-cell reconstitution after alpha-beta-depleted transplantation in children. General study results and limits: Reports say that about two months after transplant, the alpha-beta T cells came out of several hundred graft clones that had expanded.

Remarks on this clonotype: Its specificity is not known.

The germline V and J ends were trimmed by 4 bases and 2 bases, with 12 bases remaining between them. The CDR3 runs 15 residues. CDR1 and CDR2 from the germline V gene are SGHDN and FVKESK. TCRbeta library preparation incorporated unique molecular identifiers. Via MiXCR, TCRdb re-called the PCR reads, giving one row per CDR3 protein. The repertoire includes hundreds of thousands of distinct CDR3 sequences, around 15% of them detected once, and 5% sits in the top ten. The specimen comprised PBMCs, mostly from graft donor cells, sampled 360 days after TCRalphabeta/CD19-depleted stem cell transplant. The chain recombines TRBV14 with TRBJ1-3; possible D gene TRBD1, 5 bases. The TCR was taken from a male patient younger than 18 who had a stem cell transplant for acute lymphoblastic leukemia, so the T cells may come from the graft donor. CDR3: CASSPTLGAGNTIYF. CDR3 coding DNA: TGTGCCAGCAGCCCAACCTTGGGGGCTGGAAACACCATATATTTT.